The 4 T cell receptor beta chains below were found in one sample sequenced in a study of blood T cell repertoires in COVID-19. Only in-frame clones appear in the TCRdb table, and some are missing; sequencing was by immunoSEQ multiplex PCR. The table lists approximately 67,000 clones, around 86% of them singletons. Sequenced material: peripheral blood. The source is a man in his fifties with active COVID-19.

The chain carries TRBV7-9 and TRBJ2-3; D perhaps matches TRBD2 (5 bases). Germline V CDR1 and CDR2: SEHNR, FQNEAQ (reference sequence). Trimming left V 7 bases short and J 4 bases short, with 18 bases between. The CDR3 contains 15 residues. This chain's CDR3 is CASMRRNGIADTQYF. CDR3 in DNA: TGTGCCAGCATGAGGCGGAACGGGATCGCAGATACGCAGTATTTT.

The chain couples TRBV28 to TRBJ2-5; 11 bases line up with TRBD2. After removal of 5 bases from V and 5 bases from J, the junction contained 10 bases not matched to a gene. The CDR3 is made up of 16 amino acids. The germline gives CDR1 MDHEN, CDR2 SYDVKM. In nucleotides, the CDR3 is TGTGCCAGCAGTCTTATGGGACTAGCGGCCACGGAGACCCAGTACTTC. Protein product: CASSLMGLAATETQYF. Complete variable domain (other parts from reference TRBV28 and TRBJ2-5): DVKVTQSSRYLVKRTGEKVFLECVQDMDHENMFWYRQDPGLGLRLIYFSYDVKMKEKGDIPEGYSVSREKKERFSLILESASTNQTSMYLCASSLMGLAATETQYFGPGTRLLVL.

This chain connects TRBV5-1 to TRBJ2-5, with TRBD1 as a possible D gene (7 bases). The germline V gene has CDR1 SGHRS and CDR2 YFSETQ. V dropped 2 bases and J dropped 5 bases, with 19 bases sitting between them. This CDR3 region has 16 residues. The CDR3 DNA sequence: TGCGCCAGCAGCTTAAGCCTCCAGGGGGGCGGGGAGACCCAGTACTTC. Amino acids: CASSLSLQGGGETQYF.

The chain has TRBV2 and TRBJ1-1; 7 bases match TRBD1. J was trimmed by 8 bases and V by 1 base; bases with no gene match: 10. Germline V gene data show CDR1 as SNHLY and CDR2 as FYNNEI. CDR3 length: 15 amino acids. The CDR3: CASSEVRRQGLEAFF. DNA for the CDR3: TGTGCCAGCAGTGAAGTGCGACGACAGGGATTAGAAGCTTTCTTT. The whole variable domain, filled in from reference TRBV2 and TRBJ1-1, reads EPEVTQTPSHQVTQMGQEVILRCVPISNHLYFYWYRQILGQKVEFLVSFYNNEISEKSEIFDDQFSVERPDGSNFTLKIRSTKLEDSAMYFCASSEVRRQGLEAFFGQGTRLTVV.